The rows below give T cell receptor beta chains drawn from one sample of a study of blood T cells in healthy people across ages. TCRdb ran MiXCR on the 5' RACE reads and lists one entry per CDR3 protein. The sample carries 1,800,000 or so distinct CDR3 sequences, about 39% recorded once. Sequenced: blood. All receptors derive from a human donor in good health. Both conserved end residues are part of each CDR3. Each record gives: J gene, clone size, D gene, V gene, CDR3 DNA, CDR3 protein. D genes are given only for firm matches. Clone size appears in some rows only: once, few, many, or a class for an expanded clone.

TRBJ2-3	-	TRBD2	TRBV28	TGTGCCTCCCGCGGGGGGGTTTTAGGCACAGATACGCAGTATTTT	CASRGGVLGTDTQYF
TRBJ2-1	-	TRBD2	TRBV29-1	TGCAGCACGACTAGCGGGTTTTACAATGAGCAGTTCTTC	CSTTSGFYNEQFF
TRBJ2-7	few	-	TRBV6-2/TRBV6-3	TGTGCCAGCAGTTACTCGAGTACCGAGCAGTACTTC	CASSYSSTEQYF
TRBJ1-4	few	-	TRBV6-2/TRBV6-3	TGTGCCAGCTCGGCGGGAGAAAAACTGTTTTTT	CASSAGEKLFF
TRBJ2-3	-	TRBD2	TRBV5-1	TGCGCCAGCCGTTCGGAGCGGGGAGGCGGAGATACGCAGTATTTT	CASRSERGGGDTQYF
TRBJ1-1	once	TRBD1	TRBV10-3	TGTGCCATCATCCTGACAGGGAAAGCTTTCTTT	CAIILTGKAFF
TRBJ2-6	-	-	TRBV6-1	TGTGCCAGCAGTGAAACGGGCCTCTTTAGCTCTGGGGCCAACGTCCTGACTTTC	CASSETGLFSSGANVLTF
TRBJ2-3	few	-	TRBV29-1	TGCAGCGTCCATAAACAGCTAAGCTGGGATACGCAGTATTTT	CSVHKQLSWDTQYF
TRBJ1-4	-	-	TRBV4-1	TGCGCCAGCAGCCAAGGCGCAGGGGCAGACGAAAAACTGTTTTTT	CASSQGAGADEKLFF
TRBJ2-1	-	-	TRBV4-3	TGCGCCAGCAGCGCACTCGGGACTCCCAATGAGCAGTTCTTC	CASSALGTPNEQFF
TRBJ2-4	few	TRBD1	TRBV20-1	TGCAGTGCTGATGGACAGGGGAGTGTGGCGCAGTACTTC	CSADGQGSVAQYF
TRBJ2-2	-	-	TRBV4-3	TGCGCCAGCAGCCAAGAACATACCGGGGAGCTGTTTTTT	CASSQEHTGELFF
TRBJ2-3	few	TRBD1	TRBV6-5	TGTGCCAGCAGTTACGGGACAGACGGGGATACGCAGTATTTT	CASSYGTDGDTQYF
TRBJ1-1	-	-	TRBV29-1	TGCAGCGCCGGACAAACCATGAACACTGAAGCTTTCTTT	CSAGQTMNTEAFF
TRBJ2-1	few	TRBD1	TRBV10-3	TGTGCCATCAGCGACAGGGAGAATGAGCAGTTCTTC	CAISDRENEQFF
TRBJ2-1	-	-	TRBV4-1	TGCACCAGCAGCCAAGAAGGGGTTGAGCAGTTCTTC	CTSSQEGVEQFF
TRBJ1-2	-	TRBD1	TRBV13	TGTGCCAGCAGCTCGTGGACAGGGGTGAAGGGCTACACCTTC	CASSSWTGVKGYTF
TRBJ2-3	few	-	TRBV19	TGTGCCAGTAGTGACCTCCGTAGTGATACGCAGTATTTT	CASSDLRSDTQYF
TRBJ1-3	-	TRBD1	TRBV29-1	TGCAGCGTTTTTGGGACAGGGGGGAACACCATATATTTT	CSVFGTGGNTIYF
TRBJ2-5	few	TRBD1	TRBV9	TGTGCCAGCAGCGTAGCTTGGAGTGGGGGACAGTTCCAAGAGACCCAGTACTTC	CASSVAWSGGQFQETQYF
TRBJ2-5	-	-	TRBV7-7	TGTGCTAACAGCCCCACAGGGAACGGCGAGACCCAGTACTTC	CANSPTGNGETQYF
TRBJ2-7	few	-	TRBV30	TGTGCCTGGAGTGGATCCTACGAGCAGTACTTC	CAWSGSYEQYF
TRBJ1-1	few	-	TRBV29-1	TGCAGCGCCTACAGTCATACGGAGAGCGGTAGAGCTTTCTTT	CSAYSHTESGRAFF
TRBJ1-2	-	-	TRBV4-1	TGCGCCAGCAGCCAAGGATCGGGCAGGTTCTCTCACTATGGCTACACCTTC	CASSQGSGRFSHYGYTF
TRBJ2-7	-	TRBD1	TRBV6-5	TGTGCCTGCAGTCACCGGGACAGCCACTCCTACGAGCAGTACTTC	CACSHRDSHSYEQYF
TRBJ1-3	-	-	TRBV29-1	TGCAGCGTTTCCCTAGACGTCGGTAACACCATATATTTT	CSVSLDVGNTIYF
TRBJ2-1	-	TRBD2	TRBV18	TGTGCCAGCTCACCATTTGCGCGGGGGGAATTCTCCTACAATGAGCAGTTCTTC	CASSPFARGEFSYNEQFF
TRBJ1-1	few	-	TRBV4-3	TGCGCCAGCAGCCAAATAAGAGGGACTGGAGCTTTCTTT	CASSQIRGTGAFF
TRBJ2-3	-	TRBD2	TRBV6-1	TGTGCCAGCTCTCCGGGATTTGGGAGGGTCACAGATACGCAGTATTTT	CASSPGFGRVTDTQYF
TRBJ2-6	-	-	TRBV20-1	TGCAGTGCAGTTTCCCTGGGCTCTGGGGCCAACGTCCTGACTTTC	CSAVSLGSGANVLTF
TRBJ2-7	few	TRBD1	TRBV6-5	TGTGCCAGCACTCCCCTAAAGGGGGCTGGGCACGAGCAGTACTTC	CASTPLKGAGHEQYF
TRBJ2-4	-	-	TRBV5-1	TGCGCCAGCAGCTTGGAACGGGCCCAGTACTTC	CASSLERAQYF
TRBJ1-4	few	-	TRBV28	TGTGCCAGCAGCCAGGGCGGAACAACTAATGAAAAACTGTTTTTT	CASSQGGTTNEKLFF
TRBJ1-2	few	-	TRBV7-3	TGTGCCAGCAGCCCCCTAGGAGGGGTTGATGGCTACACCTTC	CASSPLGGVDGYTF
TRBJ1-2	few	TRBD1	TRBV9	TGTGCCAGCAGCGCAGGGGGCCTATTCTATGGCTACACCTTC	CASSAGGLFYGYTF
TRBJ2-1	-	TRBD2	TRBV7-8	TGTGCCAGCAGCTTAGACGGACTAGCGGCGCACAATGAGCAGTTCTTC	CASSLDGLAAHNEQFF
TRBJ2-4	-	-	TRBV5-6	TGTGCCAGCAGCTTGGGTGGAATGAAAGGCATTCAGTACTTC	CASSLGGMKGIQYF
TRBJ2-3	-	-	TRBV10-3	TGTGCCATCAGTGAGGAAAATACGCAGTATTTT	CAISEENTQYF
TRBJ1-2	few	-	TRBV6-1	TGTGCCAGCATTAGAGAGGTCGCCAGCTATGGCTACACCTTC	CASIREVASYGYTF
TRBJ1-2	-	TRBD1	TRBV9	TGTGCCAGCAGCGCCTCCGGGACAGGCCTTTTTGGCTACACCTTC	CASSASGTGLFGYTF
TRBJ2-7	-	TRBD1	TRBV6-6	TGTGCCAGCAGTCTACAGAACAGGGGGCTTTTCTACGAGCAGTACTTC	CASSLQNRGLFYEQYF
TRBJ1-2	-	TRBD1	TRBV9	TGTGCCAGCAGCGGGACAGGGGGCGTAGATGGCTACACCTTC	CASSGTGGVDGYTF
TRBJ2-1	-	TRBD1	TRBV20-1	TGCAGTGCCAGAGGGGCAACGGGACAGGGGGTCAATGAGCAGTTCTTC	CSARGATGQGVNEQFF
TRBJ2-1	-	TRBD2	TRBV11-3	TGTGCCAGCAGCCTCGTTAGCGGGGGGGCTAATGGGCAGTTCTTC	CASSLVSGGANGQFF
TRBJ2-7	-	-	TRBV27	TGTGCCAGCAGGGGGGGACGTTTCAATGGGCAGTACTTC	CASRGGRFNGQYF
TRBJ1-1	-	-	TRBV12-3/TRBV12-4	TGTGCCAGCAGTTTTTACCCAGATCAAGCTTTCTTT	CASSFYPDQAFF
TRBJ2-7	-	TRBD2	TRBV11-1	TGTGCCAGCAGCTACACAGGACTAGCGGTTCGCTACGAGCAGTACTTC	CASSYTGLAVRYEQYF
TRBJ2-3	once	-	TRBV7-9	TGTGCCAGCAGCTTGGTCGCGGGGCCAGATACGCAGTATTTT	CASSLVAGPDTQYF
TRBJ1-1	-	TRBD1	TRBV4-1	TGCGCCAGCAGCCAAGGTCAGGGGGCGAGGACTGAAGCTTTCTTT	CASSQGQGARTEAFF
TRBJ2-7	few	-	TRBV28	TGTGCCAGCAGTTCCGTTTGGGGGCTGGGGGGCTACGAGCAGTACTTC	CASSSVWGLGGYEQYF